This T cell receptor beta chain appears in the sequencing data of a study of blood T cell repertoires in COVID-19. With 0 bases removed from V and 4 bases from J, the gap between germline ends came to 5 bases. The CDR3 has 13 residues. The germline gives CDR1 SGHRS, CDR2 YFSETQ. Original methodology: How many nucleated cells were present was estimated from reference gene primer amplification. The table came from immunoSEQ multiplex PCR; TCRdb's copy has only in-frame clones and leaves some out. D and trimming come from the DNA, and the V and J calls and clone size come from that table. The profile shows about 170,000 clones, around 81% of them singletons.

The chain employs TRBV5-1 and TRBJ2-1; D is uncertain. The sample comprised peripheral blood. This sequence was found in a human donor with acute or convalescent COVID-19. The donor label of this sample is uncertain. The CDR3 loop reads CASSLELYNEQFF. Here the CDR3 DNA reads TGCGCCAGCAGCTTGGAACTATACAATGAGCAGTTCTTC.